This T cell receptor beta chain was obtained from a study of kidney transplant recipient with SARS-CoV-2 infection. V dropped 4 bases and J dropped 2; count of bases not matched to a gene: 5. Germline lookup yields CDR1 LGHDT and CDR2 YNNKEL (reference sequence). The CDR3 contains 15 residues. This clonotype was detected ten times or more. TCRdb re-derived calls from the reads in MiXCR, one entry per CDR3 protein. Among roughly 250,000 distinct CDR3 sequences listed, under 30% were seen once. Sequences were derived from a blood sample, sampled at baseline and on day 111 from a kidney transplant recipient. The V call is TRBV3-1, the J call TRBJ2-7; 10 bases align to TRBD1. The receptor's source is a male patient aged 25-45 years who had COVID-19 and was a kidney transplant recipient. A subset of T cells may come from the graft donor. The CDR3 DNA sequence: TGTGCCAGCAGCCGAGCCGGGACAGGGGCCTACGAGCAGTACTTC. Translating it yields CASSRAGTGAYEQYF.